This T cell receptor beta chain was recorded in a study of blood T cell repertoires in COVID-19. About the research overall: Sources were T cells, B-cell-depleted T cells, or PBMCs; the material itself was cDNA or gDNA.

The study recruited people aged roughly 18 to 100 years across about two dozen US areas. Exposed participants encountered a COVID-19 case during the 2 weeks preceding study entry. Germline V gives CDR1 GTSNPN, CDR2 SVGIG (reference sequence). With V trimmed by 7 bases and J by 8 bases, 11 bases remained unmatched. This CDR3 region has 14 residues. Per the original data handling: Reference gene primer amplification gave estimated nucleated cell counts. Profiled with immunoSEQ multiplex PCR; TCRdb holds only in-frame clones, not every one. V and J calls and clone size come straight from that table; D and trimming were deduced from the DNA. Here the sample spans more than 150,000 clones, more than 75% being singletons.

This sequence was found in a man in his fifties or sixties who had been exposed to COVID-19. Specimen: PBMCs or T cells enriched from blood (not recorded which). The chain carries TRBV30 and TRBJ1-4; 9 bases are shared with TRBD1. The CDR3 reads CALFPYGQGEKLFF. CDR3 sequence (DNA): TGTGCCTTATTCCCCTATGGACAGGGGGAAAAACTGTTTTTT.